This T cell receptor beta chain was recorded in a study of identical twins. CDR3 length: 15 residues. Per germline, CDR1 SNHLY and CDR2 FYNNEI. Trimming pared 6 bases from V and 6 bases from J, leaving 19 bases between. Healthy Caucasians, and only they, were the donors. MiXCR, applied by TCRdb to the 5' RACE reads, yields one record per CDR3 protein. The table lists around 530,000 distinct CDR3 sequences, 13% to 15% of them singletons. A word on this clonotype: Its target is not known.

Study-level points and caveats: Whereas memory repertoires showed no such difference, abundant cord blood beta clonotypes carried fewer insertions.

These data were also filed under a second study, of yellow fever vaccine responses in identical twins.

The chain couples TRBV2 to TRBJ2-3, with D possibly being TRBD1 (6 bases). The sequencing sample was made of CD4+ T cells sorted from blood. The TCR comes from a young woman in good health. This CDR3 is CASRDQGFGTDTQYF. CDR3 nucleotide sequence: TGTGCCAGCAGAGACCAGGGGTTTGGGACGGATACGCAGTATTTT.